Presented here are 29 T cell receptor beta chains from one specimen sequenced in a study of identical twins. TCRdb re-analysed the 5' RACE reads in MiXCR, keeping a single row per CDR3 protein. The sample holds 640,000 or so distinct CDR3 sequences, roughly 6.2% seen once. Sequencing was done on a sample of naive T cells sorted from blood. These receptors all stem from a man between 18 and 35 years old in good health.

In this sample, this clonotype turned up many times. The chain is built from TRBV7-7 and TRBJ1-2; D gene ambiguous. This CDR3 has 14 amino acids. Germline CDR1 is SSHAT and CDR2 is FNYEAQ (reference sequence). Trimming shortened V by 1 base and J by 4 bases, and 10 bases separated the two germline ends. CDR3 residues: CASSLEARTYGYTF. In DNA form, the CDR3 reads TGTGCCAGCAGCTTAGAGGCCAGAACCTATGGCTACACCTTC.

This clonotype has a count of ten or more. The chain is built from TRBV15 and TRBJ2-7, with 8 bases fitting TRBD1. Germline CDR1 reads LNHNV; CDR2 reads YYDKDF (reference sequence). This CDR3 contains 13 residues. Unmatched junction bases numbered 8, after V lost 4 bases and J lost 9 bases. The CDR3 spells CATSKTGVQAQYV. CDR3 coding DNA: TGTGCCACCAGCAAGACAGGGGTCCAGGCGCAGTACGTC.

This clonotype was observed many times. The V call is TRBV15, the J call TRBJ1-4; D not resolved. The CDR3 sequence is 15 residues long. With 3 bases removed from V and 0 bases from J, the gap between germline ends came to 8 bases. Germline V gene data show CDR1 as LNHNV and CDR2 as YYDKDF (reference sequence). CDR3 bases: TGTGCCACCAGCAGCCGAGGAGCAACTAATGAAAAACTGTTTTTT. Amino acid sequence: CATSSRGATNEKLFF.

The table lists this clonotype with a few counts. V is TRBV30 and J is TRBJ2-7; possible D gene TRBD2, 6 bases. CDR1 and CDR2 from the germline V gene are GTSNPN and SVGIG (reference sequence). Trimming stripped 0 bases from V and 5 bases from J, with 11 bases between. CDR3 length: 13 residues. The CDR3 nucleotides are TGTGCCTGGAGTGTTAGCGGATCCCACGAGCAGTACGTC. Protein product: CAWSVSGSHEQYV.

This clonotype has a count of ten or more. V usage is TRBV6-5 and J usage is TRBJ2-5; D is possibly TRBD1 (5 bases). Germline V gene data show CDR1 as MNHEY and CDR2 as SVGAGI. Trimming cost V 0 bases and J 1 base, with 9 bases left between them. The CDR3 covers 15 residues. The CDR3 region has the DNA TGTGCCAGCAGTTACTCGGGCAGGGTCCAAGAGACCCAGTACTTC. It encodes CASSYSGRVQETQYF.

J is TRBJ2-1 and V is TRBV2; D uncertain. This CDR3 comprises 11 residues. The V and J ends lost 6 bases and 10 bases respectively, with 10 bases between them. Per the germline V gene, CDR1 is SNHLY and CDR2 is FYNNEI. CDR3 protein: CASSDRREQFF. The CDR3 DNA reads as TGTGCCAGCAGCGACCGACGGGAGCAGTTCTTC.

Many counts were recorded for this clonotype. The V call is TRBV7-2, the J call TRBJ2-1, with D possibly TRBD1 on 6 matching bases. V gave up 11 bases and J gave up 3 bases, with 11 bases separating them. CDR3 length: 12 residues. From germline, CDR1 is SGHTA and CDR2 FQGNSA. This CDR3 reads CAEVGGYNEQFF. The CDR3 DNA sequence: TGTGCCGAGGTAGGGGGCTACAATGAGCAGTTCTTC. The full variable domain, rest sourced from reference TRBV7-2 and TRBJ2-1, is GAGVSQSPSNKVTEKGKDVELRCDPISGHTALYWYRQSLGQGLEFLIYFQGNSAPDKSGLPSDRFSAERTGGSVSTLTIQRTQQEDSAVYLCAEVGGYNEQFFGPGTRLTVL.

This clonotype was picked up many times. The chain employs TRBV20-1 and TRBJ2-1; D unresolved. This CDR3 has 12 residues. The germline gives CDR1 DFQATT, CDR2 SNEGSKA (reference sequence). Trimming removed 0 bases from V and 8 bases from J, with 8 bases in between. CDR3 protein: CSARDQSYEQFF. The CDR3 coding sequence is TGCAGTGCTAGAGATCAGTCTTATGAGCAGTTCTTC.

This chain connects TRBV7-8 to TRBJ2-1; D assignment may be TRBD1 or TRBD2 (5 bases each). This CDR3 spans 17 amino acids. V lost 6 bases and J lost 1, with 19 bases in between. The germline gives CDR1 SGHVS, CDR2 FQNEAQ. The DNA of the CDR3 is TGTGCCAGCAGATCCGGGGTCGGCCAGGGATCCTACAATGAGCAGTTCTTC. Its protein is CASRSGVGQGSYNEQFF.

This chain joins TRBV7-9 and TRBJ2-1; 10 nucleotides line up with TRBD2. The CDR3 runs to 13 residues. Germline V gene data show CDR1 as SEHNR and CDR2 as FQNEAQ (reference sequence). Losses at the gene ends were 1 base for V and 15 bases for J; bases not matched to a gene: 6. The CDR3 DNA follows: TGTGCCAGCAGCTTAGGACTAGCGGGTTTTGGGTTCTTC. Its protein is CASSLGLAGFGFF.

This clonotype turned up a few times. The genes are TRBV6-1 and TRBJ2-7; the match to TRBD1 covers 8 bases. This CDR3 contains 13 residues. After removal of 10 bases from V and 3 bases from J, the junction contained 8 bases not matched to a gene. The germline CDR1 and CDR2 sequences are MNHNS and SASEGT. The CDR3: CAIAGTGRYEQYF. The CDR3 DNA reads TGTGCCATTGCCGGGACAGGACGCTACGAGCAGTACTTC.

This chain joins TRBV7-9 and TRBJ2-5; D is unclear. V was shortened by 0 bases and J by 6 bases, with 11 bases between the two germline ends. This CDR3 has 14 residues. Per the germline V gene, CDR1 is SEHNR and CDR2 is FQNEAQ (reference sequence). The CDR3 DNA reads TGTGCCAGCAGCTTAGCGGCCAGCCCGCAGACCCAGTACTTC. It codes for CASSLAASPQTQYF.

V gene TRBV20-1 combines with J gene TRBJ2-1, with a tentative D call TRBD2 (6 bases). The germline V and J ends were trimmed by 1 base and 4 bases, with 20 bases remaining between them. Per germline, CDR1 DFQATT and CDR2 SNEGSKA (reference sequence). This CDR3 comprises 17 residues. The CDR3 spells CSARGLAPGLRYNEQFF. The CDR3 coding sequence is TGCAGTGCTAGAGGACTTGCTCCGGGACTTAGATACAATGAGCAGTTCTTC.

This chain connects TRBV6-2 or TRBV6-3 to TRBJ2-1, with 11 bases matching TRBD2. This CDR3 is 12 amino acids long. CDR1 and CDR2 from the germline V gene are MNHEY and SVGEGT. V shed 6 bases, J shed 15 bases, and the junction held 7 bases outside the gene matches. This CDR3 reads CASRVLAGGLFF. The CDR3 DNA reads as TGTGCCAGCAGGGTGCTAGCGGGAGGTTTGTTCTTC.

The chain recombines TRBV10-3 with TRBJ2-1; 7 bases fit TRBD2. The CDR3 has 15 residues. The germline V gene has CDR1 ENHRY and CDR2 SYGVKD. V was pared by 3 bases and J by 9 bases, with 11 bases of the junction left unmatched. CDR3 sequence (DNA): TGTGCCATCAGTGATCACCGCGGGAGATTAGGTGAGCAGTTCTTC. Translated, it gives CAISDHRGRLGEQFF.

In its sample, this clonotype was seen many times. The chain combines TRBV2 with TRBJ2-5; 8 nucleotides line up with TRBD1. Trimming cost V 2 bases and J 5 bases; bases outside gene matches: 7. In germline, CDR1 is SNHLY, CDR2 FYNNEI. There are 15 residues in the CDR3. DNA of the CDR3: TGTGCCAGCAGTGAACTGACAGGGGTCGGGGAGACCCAGTACTTC. This gives the protein CASSELTGVGETQYF.

The chain combines TRBV12-3 or TRBV12-4 with TRBJ2-1; the match to TRBD1 covers 9 bases. The V gene end was trimmed by 5 bases and the J gene end by 2 bases; junction bases not matched to a gene: 4. This CDR3 region has 15 residues. The CDR3 DNA reads TGTGCCAGCAGTCAAGGGGACAGGGCCTACAATGAGCAGTTCTTC. Residues: CASSQGDRAYNEQFF.

CDR3 bases: TGCAGTGCCCCCTTTTCGTCCGCCGGGGAGCTGTTTTTT. Protein sequence: CSAPFSSAGELFF. The rearrangement links TRBV20-1 to TRBJ2-2; D uncertain. Germline CDR1 is DFQATT and CDR2 is SNEGSKA (reference sequence). This CDR3 is built from 13 residues. V was cut by 6 bases and J by 6 bases, with 14 bases left in between.

This clonotype has ten or more counts. The CDR3, as DNA: TGTGCCATCAGTGACGTTCGGGAGAGTGGCACAGATACGCAGTATTTT. This codes for CAISDVRESGTDTQYF. V and J are TRBV10-3 and TRBJ2-3; D possibly corresponds to TRBD2 (6 bases). The V gene's germline CDR1 is ENHRY and CDR2 SYGVKD. The CDR3 loop spans 16 amino acids. V was pared by 3 bases and J by 1 base, with 14 bases between.

J is TRBJ2-1 and V is TRBV7-6; D unclear. Trimming removed 1 base at V and 6 bases at J, with 7 bases between. Germline lookup yields CDR1 SGHVS and CDR2 FNYEAQ. CDR3 length equals 13 residues. The DNA for the CDR3 is TGTGCCAGCAGCTTAGGAGAGATCAATGAGCAGTTCTTC. As protein: CASSLGEINEQFF.

The sample holds many counts of this clonotype. V gene TRBV20-1 combines with J gene TRBJ2-3; TRBD2 is a possible D gene (5 bases). Trimming cost V 1 base and J 3 bases, with 8 bases left between them. The CDR3 contains 13 residues. Germline assignment: CDR1 DFQATT and CDR2 SNEGSKA (reference sequence). The CDR3 protein is CSARAGRTDTQYF. The CDR3 region has the DNA TGCAGTGCTAGAGCGGGAAGGACAGATACGCAGTATTTT.

CDR3 sequence (DNA): TGTGCCTGGAGTAGGGGGTCTAGCCTTGAGGATGAGCAGTTCTTC. Amino acid sequence: CAWSRGSSLEDEQFF. V gene TRBV30 combines with J gene TRBJ2-1; tentatively, D is TRBD1 (6 bases). CDR1 is GTSNPN and CDR2 is SVGIG in the germline V gene (reference sequence). There are 15 residues in the CDR3. Trimming removed 2 bases from V and 8 bases from J, with 19 bases in between.

The J gene is TRBJ2-7, the V gene TRBV18; 8 nucleotides align to TRBD1. The CDR3 has 16 residues. The germline gives CDR1 KGHSH, CDR2 LQKENI. Trimming cost V 3 bases and J 3 bases; bases outside gene matches: 10. CDR3 DNA: TGTGCCAGCTCACCCCGGACAGGGATAGGAGTCTACGAGCAGTACTTC. It yields the protein CASSPRTGIGVYEQYF.

This clonotype was recorded a few times. The chain's CDR3 is CASSFQGVGRVYGEQYF. In DNA, the CDR3 is TGTGCCAGCAGCTTTCAAGGGGTCGGTCGGGTGTACGGCGAGCAGTACTTC. The rearrangement links TRBV7-8 to TRBJ2-7, with D tentatively TRBD1 (5 bases). The CDR3 consists of 17 residues. Germline CDR1 and CDR2: SGHVS and FQNEAQ. The V end was cut by 3 bases, the J end by 6 bases, with 24 bases between.

This clonotype was counted many times. This chain joins TRBV7-8 and TRBJ2-4; D is uncertain. V shed 5 bases and J shed 2 bases, with 10 bases lying between them. Germline-derived CDR1 and CDR2 are SGHVS and FQNEAQ. The CDR3 is 14 residues long. The CDR3 here is CASSRGPSKNIQYF. In DNA, the CDR3 is TGTGCCAGCAGCCGCGGACCATCCAAAAACATTCAGTACTTC.

This clonotype has a count of ten or more. The V gene is TRBV3-1, the J gene TRBJ2-1; 9 bases agree with TRBD2. The CDR3 is 16 amino acids. Germline CDR1 is LGHDT and CDR2 is YNNKEL (reference sequence). V dropped 3 bases and J dropped 6; count of bases not matched to a gene: 9. The CDR3 reads CASSHLMTSGGNEQFF. The DNA for the CDR3 is TGTGCCAGCAGCCACCTTATGACTAGCGGAGGCAATGAGCAGTTCTTC.

V usage is TRBV4-3 and J usage is TRBJ2-1, with 11 bases that match TRBD2. CDR3 size: 17 residues. The V gene end was trimmed by 4 bases and the J gene end by 2 bases; junction bases not matched to a gene: 7. Germline lookup yields CDR1 LGHNA and CDR2 YSLEER. In DNA form, the CDR3 reads TGCGCCAGCAGCCTCCTCCTAGCGGGGGGCACCTACAATGAGCAGTTCTTC. It codes for CASSLLLAGGTYNEQFF.

This clonotype appeared many times. The chain couples TRBV20-1 to TRBJ2-3, with D possibly TRBD2 on 5 matching bases. Germline CDR1 is DFQATT and CDR2 is SNEGSKA (reference sequence). Trimming pared 3 bases from V and 0 bases from J, leaving 13 bases between. This CDR3 is 15 amino acids long. This chain's CDR3 is CSASYPSLSTDTQYF. The CDR3 DNA sequence: TGCAGTGCTAGTTATCCTAGCCTTAGCACAGATACGCAGTATTTT.

In its sample, this clonotype was seen a few times. V is TRBV6-1 and J is TRBJ2-1, with 9 bases matching TRBD1. V lost 6 bases and J lost 0; bases outside the gene matches: 3. There are 15 residues in the CDR3. In germline, CDR1 is MNHNS, CDR2 SASEGT. The DNA of the CDR3 is TGTGCCAGCAGCCGACAGGGGGACTCCTACAATGAGCAGTTCTTC. Translated: CASSRQGDSYNEQFF.